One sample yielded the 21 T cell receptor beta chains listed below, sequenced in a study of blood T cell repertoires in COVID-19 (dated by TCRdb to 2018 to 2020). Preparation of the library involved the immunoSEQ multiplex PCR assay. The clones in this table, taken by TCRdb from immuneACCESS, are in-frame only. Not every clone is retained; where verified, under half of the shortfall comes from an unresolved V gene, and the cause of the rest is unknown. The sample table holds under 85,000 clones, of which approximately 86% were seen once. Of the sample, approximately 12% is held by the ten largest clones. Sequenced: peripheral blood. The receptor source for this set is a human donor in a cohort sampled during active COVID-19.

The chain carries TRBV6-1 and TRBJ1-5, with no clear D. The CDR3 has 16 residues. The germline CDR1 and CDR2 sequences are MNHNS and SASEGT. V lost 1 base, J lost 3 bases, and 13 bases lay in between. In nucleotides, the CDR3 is TGTGCCAGCAGTGAAGACTTTATGAGAAACAATCAGCCCCAGCATTTT. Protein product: CASSEDFMRNNQPQHF.

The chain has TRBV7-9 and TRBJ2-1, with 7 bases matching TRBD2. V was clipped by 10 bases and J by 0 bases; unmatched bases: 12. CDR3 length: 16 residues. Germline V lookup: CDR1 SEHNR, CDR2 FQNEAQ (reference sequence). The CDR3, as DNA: TGTGCCACGCAAGCTAGCGGAAAAGACTCCTACAATGAGCAGTTCTTC. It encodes CATQASGKDSYNEQFF. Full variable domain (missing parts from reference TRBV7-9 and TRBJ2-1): DTGVSQNPRHKITKRGQNVTFRCDPISEHNRLYWYRQTLGQGPEFLTYFQNEAQLEKSRLLSDRFSAERPKGSFSTLEIQRTEQGDSAMYLCATQASGKDSYNEQFFGPGTRLTVL.

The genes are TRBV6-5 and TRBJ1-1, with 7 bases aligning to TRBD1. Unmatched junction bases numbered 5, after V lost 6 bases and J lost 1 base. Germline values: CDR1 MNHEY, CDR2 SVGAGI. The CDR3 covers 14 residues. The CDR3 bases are TGTGCCAGCAGGCCGGGACAGAAGAACACTGAAGCTTTCTTT. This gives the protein CASRPGQKNTEAFF.

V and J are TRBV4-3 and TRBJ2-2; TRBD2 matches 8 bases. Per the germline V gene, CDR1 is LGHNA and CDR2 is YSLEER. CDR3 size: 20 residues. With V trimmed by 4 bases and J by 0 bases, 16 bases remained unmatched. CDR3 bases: TGCGCCAGCAGCCCCGCGGGGGGCGGGGGCCCCTTCACGAACACCGGGGAGCTGTTTTTT. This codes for CASSPAGGGGPFTNTGELFF.

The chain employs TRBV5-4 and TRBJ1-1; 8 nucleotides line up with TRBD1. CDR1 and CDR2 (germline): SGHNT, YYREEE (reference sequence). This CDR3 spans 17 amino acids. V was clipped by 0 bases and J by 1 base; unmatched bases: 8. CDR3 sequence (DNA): TGTGCCAGCAGCTTGGACGGGACAGGCCGGGGGAACACTGAAGCTTTCTTT. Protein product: CASSLDGTGRGNTEAFF.

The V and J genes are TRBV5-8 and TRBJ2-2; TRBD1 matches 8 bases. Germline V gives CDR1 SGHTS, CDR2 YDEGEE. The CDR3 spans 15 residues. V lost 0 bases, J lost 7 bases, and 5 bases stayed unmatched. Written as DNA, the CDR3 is TGTGCCAGCAGCTTGGACCAGGGGGCCGGCGGGGAGCTGTTTTTT. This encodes CASSLDQGAGGELFF.

In nucleotides, the CDR3 is TGTGCCAGCAGCTCGGGGGGGCCCGGAGAGACCCAGTACTTC. Its protein product is CASSSGGPGETQYF. The J gene is TRBJ2-5, the V gene TRBV6-5, with 8 bases lining up with TRBD2. Unmatched junction bases numbered 7, after V lost 6 bases and J lost 4 bases. There are 14 residues in the CDR3. Germline CDR1 MNHEY, CDR2 SVGAGI.

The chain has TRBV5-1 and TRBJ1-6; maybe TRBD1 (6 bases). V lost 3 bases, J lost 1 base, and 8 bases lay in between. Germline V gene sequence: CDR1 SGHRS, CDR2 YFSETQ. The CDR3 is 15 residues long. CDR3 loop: CASSSGASYNSPLHF. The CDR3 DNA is TGCGCCAGCAGCTCAGGGGCGTCCTATAATTCACCCCTCCACTTT.

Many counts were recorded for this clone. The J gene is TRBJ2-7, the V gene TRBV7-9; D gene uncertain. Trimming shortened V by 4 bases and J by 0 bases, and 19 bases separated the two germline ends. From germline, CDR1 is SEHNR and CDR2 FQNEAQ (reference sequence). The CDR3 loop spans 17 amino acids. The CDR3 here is CASSSSLAVHNSYEQYF. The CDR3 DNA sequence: TGTGCCAGCAGCTCATCGCTCGCAGTGCATAACTCCTACGAGCAGTACTTC.

CDR3 coding DNA: TGTGCCAGCAGCTTATACGACAGATCTAGTACGGGCTACACCTTC. Encoded protein: CASSLYDRSSTGYTF. The chain links TRBV13 to TRBJ1-2; tentative D call: TRBD1 (5 bases). Between the trimmed V and J ends, which lost 2 bases and 8 bases, there was a span of 18 bases. The CDR3 sequence is 15 residues long. The germline V gene has CDR1 PRHDT and CDR2 FYEKMQ (reference sequence).

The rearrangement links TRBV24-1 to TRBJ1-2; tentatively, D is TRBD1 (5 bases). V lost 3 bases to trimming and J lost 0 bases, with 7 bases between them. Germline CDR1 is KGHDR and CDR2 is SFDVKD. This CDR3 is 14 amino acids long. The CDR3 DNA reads TGTGCCACCAGTGATCAGGGTTCTAACTATGGCTACACCTTC. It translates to CATSDQGSNYGYTF.

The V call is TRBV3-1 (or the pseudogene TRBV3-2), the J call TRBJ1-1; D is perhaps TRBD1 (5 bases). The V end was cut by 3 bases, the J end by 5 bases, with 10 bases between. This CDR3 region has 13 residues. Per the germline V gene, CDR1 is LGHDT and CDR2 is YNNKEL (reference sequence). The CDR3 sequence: CASSQGLRTEAFF. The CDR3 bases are TGTGCCAGCAGCCAGGGGCTGAGGACTGAAGCTTTCTTT.

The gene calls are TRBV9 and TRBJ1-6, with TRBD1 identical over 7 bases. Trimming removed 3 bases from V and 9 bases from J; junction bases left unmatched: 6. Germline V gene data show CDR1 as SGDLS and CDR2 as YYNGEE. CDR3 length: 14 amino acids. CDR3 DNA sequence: TGTGCCAGCAGCGCCCAGGGGGGAAGTTCACCCCTCCACTTT. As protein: CASSAQGGSSPLHF.

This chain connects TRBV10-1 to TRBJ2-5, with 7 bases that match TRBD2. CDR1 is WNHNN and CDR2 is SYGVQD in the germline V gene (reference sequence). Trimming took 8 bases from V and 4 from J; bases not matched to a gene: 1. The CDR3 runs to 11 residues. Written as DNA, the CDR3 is TGCGCCAGCGGGGGGGGAGAGACCCAGTACTTC. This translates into CASGGGETQYF.

The CDR3 region is CASSQPQAGELFF. CDR3 coding DNA: TGCGCCAGCAGCCAACCTCAGGCAGGGGAGCTGTTTTTT. J is TRBJ2-2 and V is TRBV5-1; D is unresolved. This CDR3 comprises 13 residues. CDR1 and CDR2 (germline): SGHRS, YFSETQ. Trimming removed 4 bases from V and 8 bases from J, with 12 bases in between.

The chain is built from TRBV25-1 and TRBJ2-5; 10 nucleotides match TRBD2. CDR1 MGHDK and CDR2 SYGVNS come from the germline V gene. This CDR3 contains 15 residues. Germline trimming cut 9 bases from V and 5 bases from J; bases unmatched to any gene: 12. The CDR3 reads CASSTAAGGAETQYF. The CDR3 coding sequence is TGTGCCAGTAGTACAGCAGCGGGGGGGGCCGAGACCCAGTACTTC. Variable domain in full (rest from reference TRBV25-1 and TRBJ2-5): EADIYQTPRYLVIGTGKKITLECSQTMGHDKMYWYQQDPGMELHLIHYSYGVNSTEKGDLSSESTVSRIRTEHFPLTLESARPSHTSQYLCASSTAAGGAETQYFGPGTRLLVL.

The CDR3 nucleotides are TGTGCCAGCAGCCAAGACCCTGGACTAGCGGGTAGCACAGATACGCAGTATTTT. This gives the protein CASSQDPGLAGSTDTQYF. The gene calls are TRBV3-1 (or the pseudogene TRBV3-2) and TRBJ2-3; 11 bases fit TRBD2. V shed 0 bases, J shed 0 bases, and the junction held 5 bases outside the gene matches. Germline V gene sequence: CDR1 LGHDT, CDR2 YNNKEL (reference sequence). The CDR3 consists of 18 residues.

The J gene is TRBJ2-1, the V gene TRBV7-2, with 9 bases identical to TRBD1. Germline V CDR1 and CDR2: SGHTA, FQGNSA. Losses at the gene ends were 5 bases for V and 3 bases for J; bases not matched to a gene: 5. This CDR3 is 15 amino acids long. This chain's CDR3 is CASSARDRVYNEQFF. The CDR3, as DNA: TGTGCCAGCAGCGCCCGGGACAGGGTCTACAATGAGCAGTTCTTC.

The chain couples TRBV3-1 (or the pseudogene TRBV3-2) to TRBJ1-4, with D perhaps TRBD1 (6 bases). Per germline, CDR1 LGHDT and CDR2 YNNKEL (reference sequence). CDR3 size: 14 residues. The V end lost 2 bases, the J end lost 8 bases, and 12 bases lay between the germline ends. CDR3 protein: CASSQWYREEKLFF. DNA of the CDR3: TGTGCCAGCAGCCAATGGTACAGGGAGGAAAAACTGTTTTTT.

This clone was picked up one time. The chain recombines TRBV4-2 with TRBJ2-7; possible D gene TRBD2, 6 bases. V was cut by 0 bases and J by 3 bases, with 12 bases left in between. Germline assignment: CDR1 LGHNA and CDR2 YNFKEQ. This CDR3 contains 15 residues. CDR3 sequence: CASSQDAGSLYEQYF. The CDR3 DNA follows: TGTGCCAGCAGCCAAGATGCGGGAAGCCTCTACGAGCAGTACTTC.

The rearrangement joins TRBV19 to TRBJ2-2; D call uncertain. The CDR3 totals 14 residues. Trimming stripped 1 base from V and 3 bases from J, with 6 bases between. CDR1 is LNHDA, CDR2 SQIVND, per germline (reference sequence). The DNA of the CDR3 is TGTGCCAGTAGTATAGGGCAACACACCGGGGAGCTGTTTTTT. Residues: CASSIGQHTGELFF.